The present T cell receptor (beta chain) was sequenced within a study of blood T cell repertoires in COVID-19 (dated by TCRdb to about 2020). Some background on the complete study: The collaborator samples originated in the United States, Italy and Spain and spanned the acute and convalescent phases of COVID-19. The repertoires were released in a freely available public database intended as a resource for research on the immune response to SARS-CoV-2. The samples were drawn from the first 160 participants of the ongoing ImmuneRACE study and from 1,254 subjects provided by 6 global collaborators. The prospective study material was composed of cDNA or gDNA derived from T cells, B-cell-depleted T cells, or PBMCs. Where available, HLA class I and class II types were taken from metadata supplied by the sample provider and were not determined by assay-based typing. Deeply sampled blood TCRbeta repertoires from subjects exposed to, actively infected with, or recovered from COVID-19 were included in the dataset. Sample metadata almost always included a de-identified subject ID, COVID-19 status, age in years and sex. The paper's findings and limits, for the study overall: Clinical and demographic metadata were provided uncurated, with the amount varying by source and participant.

The immunoSEQ Assay, a bias-controlled multiplex PCR, was used to amplify TCRbeta CDR3 regions from genomic DNA. The paper's processing steps were these. The number of nucleated cells in each sample was estimated by amplification of reference gene primers within the assay. To quantify the absolute abundance of each unique TCRbeta CDR3 rearrangement, sequence reads were collapsed and filtered. For each sample, productive Simpson clonality was calculated by taking the square root of Simpson's diversity index across productive rearrangements. This immuneACCESS table, as held by TCRdb, lists in-frame sequences with V and J called but not all clones. Of the missing ones, under half trace to an unresolved V gene in checked studies; the others have no known cause. The V and J calls and clone size come from that table; D and trimming were worked out from the DNA. Counted in this sample were about half a million clones; about nine tenths of them appeared once. The ten largest account for 8% to 9.5% of the sample.

Trimming accounts for 1 base at V and 3 bases at J, while the number of junction bases matched to no gene is 3. The CDR3 sequence holds 16 residues, the cysteine and phenylalanine included. Only CDR3 DNA is held: 48 bases, read in frame from base 1. The CDR1 and CDR2 encoded by the germline V gene are MNHNS and SASEGT. Participants in the prospective study were enrolled through a virtual design, were aged about 18 to 90 years, and lived in under 25 United States geographic areas. To assign participants to cohorts, the prospective study relied on clinical history that participants themselves reported in a screening survey and a study questionnaire. Recovered participants in ImmuneRACE Cohort 3 were defined as having two consecutive negative NP/OP PCR tests, clearance from a healthcare professional, or resolution of symptoms. In the prospective study, mobile phlebotomists collected whole blood, serum and a nasopharyngeal or oropharyngeal swab from each participant. Additional blood draws and questionnaires over an approximately 2-month period could optionally be provided by prospective study participants. Prospective study blood samples were shipped either frozen or at room temperature before DNA extraction.

As for this clone: Its target antigen remains unknown. Per-base qualities were not stored, and no clone one base away is much larger.

The material sequenced was PBMCs or T cells enriched from blood (not recorded which). The rearrangement combines TRBV6-1 with TRBJ1-4, with 9 bases aligning to TRBD1. The TCR sequence derives from an older woman who had recovered from COVID-19. The CDR3 protein sequence reads: CASSEERQGANEKLFF. The sequence in DNA is TGTGCCAGCAGTGAAGAGAGACAGGGGGCTAATGAAAAACTGTTTTTT.